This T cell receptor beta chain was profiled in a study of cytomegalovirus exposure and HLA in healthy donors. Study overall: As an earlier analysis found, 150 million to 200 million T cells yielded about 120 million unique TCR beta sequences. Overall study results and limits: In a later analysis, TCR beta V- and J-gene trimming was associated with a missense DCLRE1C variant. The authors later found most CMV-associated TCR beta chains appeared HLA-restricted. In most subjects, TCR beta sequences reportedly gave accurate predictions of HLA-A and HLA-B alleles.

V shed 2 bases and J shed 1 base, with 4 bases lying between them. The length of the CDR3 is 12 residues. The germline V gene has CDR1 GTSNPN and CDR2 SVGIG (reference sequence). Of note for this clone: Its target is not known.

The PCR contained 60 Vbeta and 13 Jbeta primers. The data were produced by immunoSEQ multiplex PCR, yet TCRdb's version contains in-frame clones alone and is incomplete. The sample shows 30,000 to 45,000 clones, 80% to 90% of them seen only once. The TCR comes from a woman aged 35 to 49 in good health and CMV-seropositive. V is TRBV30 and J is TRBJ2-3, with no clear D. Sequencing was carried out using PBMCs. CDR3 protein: CAWSTGTDTQYF. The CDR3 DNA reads TGTGCCTGGAGTACGGGCACAGATACGCAGTATTTT.